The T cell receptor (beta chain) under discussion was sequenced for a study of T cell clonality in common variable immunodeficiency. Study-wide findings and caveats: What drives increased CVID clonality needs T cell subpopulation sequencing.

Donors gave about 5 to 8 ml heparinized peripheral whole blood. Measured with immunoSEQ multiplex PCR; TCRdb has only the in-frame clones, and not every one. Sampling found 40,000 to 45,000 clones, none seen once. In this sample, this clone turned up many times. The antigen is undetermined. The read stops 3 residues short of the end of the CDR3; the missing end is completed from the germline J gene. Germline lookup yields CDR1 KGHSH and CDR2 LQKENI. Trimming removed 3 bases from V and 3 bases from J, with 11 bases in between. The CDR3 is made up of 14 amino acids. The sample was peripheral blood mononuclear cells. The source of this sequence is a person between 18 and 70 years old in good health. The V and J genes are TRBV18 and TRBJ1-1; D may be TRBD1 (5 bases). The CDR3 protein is CASSPRGVYTEAFF. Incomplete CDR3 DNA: TGTGCCAGCTCACCCCGAGGGGTGTACACTGAA.